The clone carrying this TCR beta chain appeared many times. This CDR3 has 11 amino acids. Germline CDR1 is SNHLY and CDR2 is FYNNEI. V shed 4 bases and J shed 5 bases, with 6 bases lying between them. One entry per CDR3 protein results from TCRdb running MiXCR on the reads. The sample consists of approximately 4,300 distinct CDR3 sequences, about 10% of them appearing once. The receptor's source is a human donor with rheumatoid arthritis. The chain combines TRBV2 with TRBJ2-7; D is undetermined. The sequencing input was CD4+ T cells from synovial fluid. The CDR3 reads CASSARDEQYF. The CDR3 coding sequence is TGTGCCAGCAGTGCGCGAGACGAGCAGTACTTC.